Below, 21 T cell receptor beta chains from the same sample are listed, as sequenced in a study of cytomegalovirus exposure and HLA in healthy donors. Repertoires were generated with immunoSEQ multiplex PCR, while TCRdb's copy carries only in-frame clones and drops some. The sample contains some 200,000 clones, about 89% of which appear only once. The material sequenced was PBMCs. Source of these receptors: a woman under 30 in good health and CMV-seronegative.

Here the CDR3 DNA reads TGTGCCTGGAGTCCCGGAGGGCTGGGATACGAAAAACTGTTTTTT. This translates into CAWSPGGLGYEKLFF. V gene TRBV30 combines with J gene TRBJ1-4; no definite D call. The V end lost 2 bases, the J end lost 8 bases, and 18 bases lay between the germline ends. This CDR3 is 15 amino acids long. Per germline, CDR1 GTSNPN and CDR2 SVGIG (reference sequence). The full variable domain, completed using reference TRBV30 and TRBJ1-4, is SQTIHQWPATLVQPVGSPLSLECTVEGTSNPNLYWYRQAAGRGLQLLFYSVGIGQISSEVPQNLSASRPQDRQFILSSKKLLLSDSGFYLCAWSPGGLGYEKLFFGSGTQLSVL.

The chain combines TRBV11-3 with TRBJ2-7, with a possible D match to TRBD1 (6 bases). Between the trimmed V and J ends, which lost 4 bases and 0 bases, there was a span of 10 bases. The CDR3 covers 14 residues. Germline lookup yields CDR1 SGHNT and CDR2 YENEEA. The CDR3 sequence: CASSSSTGSYEQYF. Written as DNA, the CDR3 is TGTGCCAGCAGCTCCTCGACAGGCTCCTACGAGCAGTACTTC.

This rearrangement joins TRBV29-1 to TRBJ1-2; D is undetermined. CDR3 length equals 13 residues. Trimming shortened V by 4 bases and J by 4 bases, and 13 bases separated the two germline ends. Germline CDR1 reads SQVTM; CDR2 reads ANQGSEA. The CDR3 loop reads CSVGLSEGYGYTF. In nucleotides, the CDR3 is TGCAGCGTTGGATTGTCGGAGGGCTATGGCTACACCTTC.

The V and J genes are TRBV10-3 and TRBJ2-1; 10 bases match TRBD2. This CDR3 contains 18 residues. Losses at the gene ends were 0 bases for V and 7 bases for J; bases not matched to a gene: 12. Germline loops: CDR1 ENHRY, CDR2 SYGVKD. The CDR3 region is CAISESGASGSVVNEQFF. CDR3 nucleotides: TGTGCCATCAGTGAGTCGGGGGCTAGCGGGAGTGTGGTTAATGAGCAGTTCTTC.

The chain links TRBV7-9 to TRBJ2-7, with 7 bases identical to TRBD1. The germline V gene encodes CDR1 SEHNR and CDR2 FQNEAQ (reference sequence). Trimming removed 4 bases from V and 5 bases from J; junction bases left unmatched: 5. CDR3 length equals 13 residues. CDR3 sequence reads: CASSSSQGDEQYF. CDR3 bases: TGTGCCAGCAGCTCCTCGCAGGGGGACGAGCAGTACTTC.

The rearrangement joins TRBV5-6 to TRBJ1-2, with TRBD1 matching 8 bases. The V gene's germline CDR1 is SGHDT and CDR2 YYEEEE. The CDR3 has 16 amino acids. V lost 5 bases and J lost 0; bases outside the gene matches: 9. The CDR3 coding sequence is TGTGCCAGCAGGTCCGGACAGGGCGCCGCTAACTATGGCTACACCTTC. It encodes CASRSGQGAANYGYTF. Using reference TRBV5-6 and TRBJ1-2 for the parts outside the CDR3, the full variable domain is DAGVTQSPTHLIKTRGQQVTLRCSPKSGHDTVSWYQQALGQGPQFIFQYYEEEERQRGNFPDRFSGHQFPNYSSELNVNALLLGDSALYLCASRSGQGAANYGYTFGSGTRLTVV.

The chain joins TRBV7-9 to TRBJ2-1, with D perhaps TRBD1 (6 bases). Germline V CDR1 and CDR2: SEHNR, FQNEAQ (reference sequence). The CDR3 extends over 15 amino acids. The germline V and J ends were trimmed by 5 bases and 5 bases, with 16 bases remaining between them. The CDR3 is CASSPQEGVHNEQFF. The CDR3 region has the DNA TGTGCCAGCAGCCCTCAAGAGGGGGTGCACAATGAGCAGTTCTTC.

This chain's CDR3 is CASSQSADRAVNTEAFF. CDR3 DNA: TGTGCCAGCAGTCAATCCGCCGACAGGGCAGTGAACACTGAAGCTTTCTTT. The chain couples TRBV27 to TRBJ1-1; 7 nucleotides line up with TRBD1. CDR3 size: 17 residues. Germline V gives CDR1 MNHEY, CDR2 SMNVEV (reference sequence). V was clipped by 5 bases and J by 0 bases; unmatched bases: 12.

A remark on this clone: The junction shows a germline mismatch at one end, possibly a read error. The chain links TRBV5-1 to TRBJ2-7; D is uncertain. The V gene's germline CDR1 is SGHRS and CDR2 YFSETQ. This CDR3 contains 12 residues. CDR3 nucleotide sequence: TGCGCCAGCAGCTTCGTCTCCCACGAGCAGTACTTC. This encodes CASSFVSHEQYF.

This clone was recorded only once. This chain uses TRBV27 with TRBJ2-3, with 12 bases identical to TRBD2. V lost 2 bases and J lost 6; bases outside the gene matches: 9. The CDR3 consists of 17 residues. The germline gives CDR1 MNHEY, CDR2 SMNVEV (reference sequence). The CDR3, as DNA: TGTGCCAGCAGTTTACTGACGACTAGCGGGAGTTCTGATACGCAGTATTTT. This sequence encodes CASSLLTTSGSSDTQYF.

This chain links TRBV11-2 with TRBJ1-5; D is perhaps TRBD1 (5 bases). The CDR3 consists of 14 residues. Germline V gene data show CDR1 as SGHAT and CDR2 as FQNNGV. Trimming removed 3 bases from V and 6 bases from J, with 12 bases in between. The CDR3 is CASSFGHGSQPQHF. The CDR3 region has the DNA TGTGCCAGCAGCTTCGGACACGGGAGTCAGCCCCAGCATTTT.

Comment on this clone: This sample also contains other DNA sequences that code for the same CDR3. V usage is TRBV4-1 and J usage is TRBJ2-5; 7 nucleotides line up with TRBD1. The V and J ends lost 6 bases and 2 bases, in that order; junction bases with no gene match: 6. The CDR3 is 14 amino acids. Germline assignment: CDR1 MGHRA and CDR2 YSYEKL. The CDR3 here is CASRRQGPQETQYF. CDR3 coding DNA: TGCGCCAGCAGGAGACAGGGCCCACAAGAGACCCAGTACTTC.

This chain links TRBV6-1 with TRBJ1-5; D is unclear. Germline CDR1 MNHNS, CDR2 SASEGT. Trimming took off 1 base at V and 6 bases at J, with 10 bases between the two ends. There are 14 residues in the CDR3. CDR3 region: CASSEVAGFQPQHF. The CDR3 coding sequence is TGTGCCAGCAGTGAAGTTGCCGGGTTTCAGCCCCAGCATTTT.

The V call is TRBV7-3, the J call TRBJ2-1; 10 bases fit TRBD1. The junction had 1 base not matched to a gene; V was cut back by 2 bases and J by 3 bases. This CDR3 comprises 15 residues. The germline V gene has CDR1 SGHTA and CDR2 FQGTGA. The CDR3 DNA is TGTGCCAGCAGCTTACGGGACAGGGGCTACAATGAGCAGTTCTTC. Its protein is CASSLRDRGYNEQFF.

The rearrangement links TRBV19 to TRBJ2-7; the match to TRBD1 covers 7 bases. The CDR3 is made up of 16 amino acids. Trimming cost V 7 bases and J 1 base; bases outside gene matches: 13. Germline V gene lookup returns CDR1 LNHDA and CDR2 SQIVND (reference sequence). CDR3 nucleotide sequence: TGTGCCAGTACCCCCCGCCGGGACAGCCGATCCTACGAGCAGTACTTC. It specifies CASTPRRDSRSYEQYF.

The chain joins TRBV25-1 to TRBJ2-7, with 9 bases fitting TRBD1. V lost 1 base and J lost 7; bases outside the gene matches: 11. Germline CDR1 is MGHDK and CDR2 is SYGVNS. The CDR3 is 16 amino acids. This CDR3 is CASSESGTGLFGEQYF. The DNA of the CDR3 is TGTGCCAGCAGTGAATCCGGGACAGGGCTTTTCGGGGAGCAGTACTTC.

The gene calls are TRBV5-1 and TRBJ2-7; TRBD2 matches 8 bases. Germline-derived CDR1 and CDR2 are SGHRS and YFSETQ. The CDR3 has 14 amino acids. J lost 2 bases, V lost 4 bases, and 5 bases had no gene match. The CDR3 DNA is TGCGCCAGCAGCATTGGGACTAGAGCCTACGAGCAGTACTTC. It encodes CASSIGTRAYEQYF.

The chain employs TRBV15 and TRBJ2-1; a possible D gene is TRBD1 (5 bases). This CDR3 has 17 amino acids. Germline V gives CDR1 LNHNV, CDR2 YYDKDF (reference sequence). V lost 0 bases and J lost 0, with 12 bases in between. This chain's CDR3 is CATSREDSANSYNEQFF. In nucleotides, the CDR3 is TGTGCCACCAGCAGAGAAGACAGCGCAAACTCCTACAATGAGCAGTTCTTC.

This chain joins TRBV7-3 and TRBJ2-7; 9 bases are a match to TRBD2. Germline-derived CDR1 and CDR2 are SGHTA and FQGTGA. The ends lost 0 bases at V and 3 bases at J; junction bases unmatched: 3. The CDR3 runs to 15 residues. CDR3 protein: CASSLTGSGSYEQYF. In DNA, the CDR3 is TGTGCCAGCAGCTTAACCGGTAGCGGGAGCTACGAGCAGTACTTC.

This rearrangement joins TRBV6-1 to TRBJ1-1; D is unresolved. Germline CDR1 and CDR2: MNHNS and SASEGT. Trimming pared 7 bases from V and 0 bases from J, leaving 12 bases between. This CDR3 has 14 amino acids. The CDR3 sequence is CASISTDMNTEAFF. The CDR3 coding sequence is TGTGCCAGCATTTCGACTGATATGAACACTGAAGCTTTCTTT.

The genes are TRBV13 and TRBJ2-5; perhaps TRBD2 as D (5 bases). This CDR3 region has 14 residues. The germline V gene encodes CDR1 PRHDT and CDR2 FYEKMQ (reference sequence). Between the trimmed V and J ends, which lost 0 bases and 2 bases, there was a span of 7 bases. The CDR3 is CASSLGRGQETQYF. CDR3 coding DNA: TGTGCCAGCAGCTTAGGCCGCGGGCAAGAGACCCAGTACTTC.